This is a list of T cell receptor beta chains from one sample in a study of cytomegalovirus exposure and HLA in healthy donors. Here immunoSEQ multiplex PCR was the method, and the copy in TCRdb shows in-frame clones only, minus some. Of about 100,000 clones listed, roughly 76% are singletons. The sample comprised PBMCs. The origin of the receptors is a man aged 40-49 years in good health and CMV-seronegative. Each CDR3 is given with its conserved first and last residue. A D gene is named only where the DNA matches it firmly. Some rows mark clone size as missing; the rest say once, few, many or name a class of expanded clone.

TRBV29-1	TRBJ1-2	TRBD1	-	TGCAGCGTTGAAAAGGGACAGGGGGATGGCTACACCTTC	CSVEKGQGDGYTF
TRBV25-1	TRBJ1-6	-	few	TGTGCCAGCAGTGAGTCGGGGAGCTCCTATAATTCACCCCTCCACTTT	CASSESGSSYNSPLHF
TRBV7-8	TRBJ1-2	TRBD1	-	TGTGCCAGCAGTCGGTCAGACAGGGGCGGCTATGGCTACACCTTC	CASSRSDRGGYGYTF
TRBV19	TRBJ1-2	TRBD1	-	TGTGCCAGTAGTCGGGGACAGGGGGCGGATGGCTACACCTTC	CASSRGQGADGYTF
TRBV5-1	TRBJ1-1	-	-	TGCGCCAGCAGCTTGGAGGGGGGGCCCTCTGAAGCTTTCTTT	CASSLEGGPSEAFF
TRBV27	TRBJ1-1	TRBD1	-	TGTGCCAGCAGTCTCCAGAGGGACAGGGCCGACACTGAAGCTTTCTTT	CASSLQRDRADTEAFF
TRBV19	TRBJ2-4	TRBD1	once	TGTGCCAGTAGAGGGACAGTAGCCAAAAACATTCAGTACTTC	CASRGTVAKNIQYF
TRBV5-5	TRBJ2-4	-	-	TGTGCCAGCAGCTTGGTGCCAGATAACATTCAGTACTTC	CASSLVPDNIQYF
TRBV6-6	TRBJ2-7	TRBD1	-	TGTGCCAGCAGTTACTCGGGACAGGGGGGATACGAGCAGTACTTC	CASSYSGQGGYEQYF
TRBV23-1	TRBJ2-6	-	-	TGCGCCAGCAGTCAGGTTTGTCGGGGGTCTGGGGCCAACGTCCTGACTTTC	CASSQVCRGSGANVLTF
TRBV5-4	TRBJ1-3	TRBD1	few	TGTGCCAGCAGCTTGGGCGGGACAGTTAACTCTGGAAACACCATATATTTT	CASSLGGTVNSGNTIYF
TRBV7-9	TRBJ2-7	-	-	TGTGCCAGCAGCTATAGGACACAGCCGAATTACGAGCAGTACTTC	CASSYRTQPNYEQYF
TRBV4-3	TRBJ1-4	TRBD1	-	TGCGCCAGCAGCCTCGACAGGGCGAATGAAAAACTGTTTTTT	CASSLDRANEKLFF
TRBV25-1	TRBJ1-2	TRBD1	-	TGTGCCAGCAGTGAATCAGGAGGGGGGACAGGGAGAGGCTACACCTTC	CASSESGGGTGRGYTF
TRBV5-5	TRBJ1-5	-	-	TGTGCCAGCAGCGTAGACCTGAGCGGGATGCAGCCCCAGCATTTT	CASSVDLSGMQPQHF
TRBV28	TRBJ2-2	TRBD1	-	TGTGCCAGCAGCCAGGGGGATAGGTTTACCGGGGAGCTGTTTTTT	CASSQGDRFTGELFF
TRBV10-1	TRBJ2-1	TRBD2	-	TGCGCCAGCAGCTCCGGGACTAGCGTCCATGAGCAGTTCTTC	CASSSGTSVHEQFF
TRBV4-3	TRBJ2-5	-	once	TGCGCCAGCAGCCAGATCGGCGGGCAAGAGACCCAGTACTTC	CASSQIGGQETQYF
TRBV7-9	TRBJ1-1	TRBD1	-	TGTTCCAGCAGCTCGGACAGGGGAAACACTGAAGCTTTCTTT	CSSSSDRGNTEAFF
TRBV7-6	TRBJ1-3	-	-	TGTGCCAGCAGCTTAGCGGGGGGTTCAGGAGACACCATATATTTT	CASSLAGGSGDTIYF
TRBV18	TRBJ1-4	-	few	TGTGCCAGCTCACCAAGTCAGGCAACTAATGAAAAACTGTTTTTT	CASSPSQATNEKLFF
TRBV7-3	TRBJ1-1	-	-	TGTGCCAGCAGCCAGAGGGGGGGCACTGAAGCTTTCTTT	CASSQRGGTEAFF
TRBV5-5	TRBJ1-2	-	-	TGTGCCAGCAGCCCCACGCTACTGCGCGGCTATGGCTACACCTTC	CASSPTLLRGYGYTF
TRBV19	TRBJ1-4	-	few	TGTGCCAGTAGTCCCAGACAGAATGAAAAACTGTTTTTT	CASSPRQNEKLFF
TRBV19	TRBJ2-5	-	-	TGTGCCAGTAGTATAATGGGGGGACAGAGAGAGACCCAGTACTTC	CASSIMGGQRETQYF
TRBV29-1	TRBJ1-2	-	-	TGCAGCGTTGAAGTGGTGGGGACAACTAACTATGGCTACACCTTC	CSVEVVGTTNYGYTF
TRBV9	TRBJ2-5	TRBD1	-	TGTGCCAGCAGCGGGACAGGGGATGAGACCCAGTACTTC	CASSGTGDETQYF
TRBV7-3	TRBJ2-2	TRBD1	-	TGTGCCAGCAGCTCTACAGGGGGAAACACCGGGGAGCTGTTTTTT	CASSSTGGNTGELFF
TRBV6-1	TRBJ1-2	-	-	TGTGCCAGCAGTGAAGGACCGGGGAGCGGCTATGGCTACACCTTC	CASSEGPGSGYGYTF
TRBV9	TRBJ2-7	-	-	TGTGCCAGCAGCGGGAGTAGCGGCTACGAGCAGTACTTC	CASSGSSGYEQYF